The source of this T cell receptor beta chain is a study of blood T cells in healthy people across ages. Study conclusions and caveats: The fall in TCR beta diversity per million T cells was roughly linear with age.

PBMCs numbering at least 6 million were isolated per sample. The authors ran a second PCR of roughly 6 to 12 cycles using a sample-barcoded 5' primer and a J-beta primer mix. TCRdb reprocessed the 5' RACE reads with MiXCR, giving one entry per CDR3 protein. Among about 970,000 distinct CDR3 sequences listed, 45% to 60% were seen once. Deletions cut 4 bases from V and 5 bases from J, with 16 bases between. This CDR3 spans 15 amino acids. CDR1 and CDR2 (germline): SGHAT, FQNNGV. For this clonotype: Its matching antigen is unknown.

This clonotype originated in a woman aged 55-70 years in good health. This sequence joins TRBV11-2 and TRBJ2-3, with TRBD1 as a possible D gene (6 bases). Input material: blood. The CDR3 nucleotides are TGTGCCAGCAGCTGGGGGCAGGGGATCAGAGATACGCAGTATTTT. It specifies CASSWGQGIRDTQYF.